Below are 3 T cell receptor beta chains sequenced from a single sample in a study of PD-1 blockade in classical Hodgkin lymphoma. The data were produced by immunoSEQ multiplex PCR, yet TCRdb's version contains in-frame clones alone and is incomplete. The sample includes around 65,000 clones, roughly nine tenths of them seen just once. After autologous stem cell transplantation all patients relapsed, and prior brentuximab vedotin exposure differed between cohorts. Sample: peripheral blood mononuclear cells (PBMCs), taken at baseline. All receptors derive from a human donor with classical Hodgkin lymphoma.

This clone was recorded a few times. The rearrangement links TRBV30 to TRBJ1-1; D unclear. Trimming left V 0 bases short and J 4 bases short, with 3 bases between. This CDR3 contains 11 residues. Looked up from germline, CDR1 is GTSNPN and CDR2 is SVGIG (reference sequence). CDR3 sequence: CAWSVLTEAFF. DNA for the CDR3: TGTGCCTGGAGTGTACTCACTGAAGCTTTCTTT.

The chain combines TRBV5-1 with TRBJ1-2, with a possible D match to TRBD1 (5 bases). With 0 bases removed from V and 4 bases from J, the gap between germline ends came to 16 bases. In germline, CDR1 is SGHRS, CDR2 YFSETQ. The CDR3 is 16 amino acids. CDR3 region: CASSLDLQEGLYGYTF. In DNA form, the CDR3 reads TGCGCCAGCAGCTTGGATTTACAGGAAGGTCTCTATGGCTACACCTTC.

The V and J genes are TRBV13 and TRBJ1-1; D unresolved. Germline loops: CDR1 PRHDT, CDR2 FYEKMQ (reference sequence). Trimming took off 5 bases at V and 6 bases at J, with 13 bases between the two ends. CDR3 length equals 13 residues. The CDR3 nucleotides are TGTGCCAGCAGCGGCGATAGGGCGGCTGAAGCTTTCTTT. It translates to CASSGDRAAEAFF.